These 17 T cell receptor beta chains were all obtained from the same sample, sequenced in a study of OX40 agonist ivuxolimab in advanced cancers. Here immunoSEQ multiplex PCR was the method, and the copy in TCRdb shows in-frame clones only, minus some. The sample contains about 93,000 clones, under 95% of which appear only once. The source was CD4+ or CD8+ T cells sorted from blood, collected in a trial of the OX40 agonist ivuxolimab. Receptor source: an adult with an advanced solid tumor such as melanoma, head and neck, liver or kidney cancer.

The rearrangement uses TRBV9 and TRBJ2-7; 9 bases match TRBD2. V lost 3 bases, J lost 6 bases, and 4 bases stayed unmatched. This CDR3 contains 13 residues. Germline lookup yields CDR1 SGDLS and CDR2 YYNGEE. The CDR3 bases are TGTGCCAGCAGCGCAGGACTAGCGTTCGAGCAGTACTTC. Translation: CASSAGLAFEQYF. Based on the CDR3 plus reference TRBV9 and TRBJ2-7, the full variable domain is DSGVTQTPKHLITATGQRVTLRCSPRSGDLSVYWYQQSLDQGLQFLIQYYNGEERAKGNILERFSAQQFPDLHSELNLSSLELGDSALYFCASSAGLAFEQYFGPGTRLTVT.

In DNA form, the CDR3 reads TGCGCCAGCAGCCTGGAGACAGGATCAAAAGAGACCCAGTACTTC. Its protein product is CASSLETGSKETQYF. The rearrangement joins TRBV5-1 to TRBJ2-5; perhaps TRBD1 as D (6 bases). Germline CDR1 SGHRS, CDR2 YFSETQ. The V and J ends lost 4 bases and 3 bases respectively, with 16 bases between them. The CDR3 has 15 residues.

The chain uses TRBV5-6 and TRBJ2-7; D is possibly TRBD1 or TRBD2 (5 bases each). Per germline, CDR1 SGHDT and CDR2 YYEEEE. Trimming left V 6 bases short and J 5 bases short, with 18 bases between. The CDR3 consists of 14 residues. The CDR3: CASKLFRDPNEQYF. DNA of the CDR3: TGTGCCAGCAAGCTTTTCCGGGACCCCAACGAGCAGTACTTC.

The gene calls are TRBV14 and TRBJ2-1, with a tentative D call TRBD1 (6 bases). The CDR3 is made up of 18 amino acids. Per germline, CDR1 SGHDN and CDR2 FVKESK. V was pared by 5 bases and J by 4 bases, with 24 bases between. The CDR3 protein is CASSKRYIRDTLYNEQFF. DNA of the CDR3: TGTGCCAGCAGCAAAAGATACATCCGGGACACCCTATACAATGAGCAGTTCTTC. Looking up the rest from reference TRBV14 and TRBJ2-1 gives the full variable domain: EAGVTQFPSHSVIEKGQTVTLRCDPISGHDNLYWYRRVMGKEIKFLLHFVKESKQDESGMPNNRFLAERTGGTYSTLKVQPAELEDSGVYFCASSKRYIRDTLYNEQFFGPGTRLTVL.

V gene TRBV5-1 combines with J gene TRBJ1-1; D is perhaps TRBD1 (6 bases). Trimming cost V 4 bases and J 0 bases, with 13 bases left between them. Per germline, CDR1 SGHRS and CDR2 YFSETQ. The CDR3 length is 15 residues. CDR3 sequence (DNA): TGCGCCAGCAGCCCGGCGGGGGGCATGAACACTGAAGCTTTCTTT. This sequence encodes CASSPAGGMNTEAFF. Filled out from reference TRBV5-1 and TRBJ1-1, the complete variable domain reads KAGVTQTPRYLIKTRGQQVTLSCSPISGHRSVSWYQQTPGQGLQFLFEYFSETQRNKGNFPGRFSGRQFSNSRSEMNVSTLELGDSALYLCASSPAGGMNTEAFFGQGTRLTVV.

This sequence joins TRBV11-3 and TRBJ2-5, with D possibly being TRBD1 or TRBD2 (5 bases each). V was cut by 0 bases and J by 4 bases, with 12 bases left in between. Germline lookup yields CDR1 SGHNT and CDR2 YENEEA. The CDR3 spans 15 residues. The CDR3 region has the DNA TGTGCCAGCAGCTTAGATAAGGGGAGTTCAGAGACCCAGTACTTC. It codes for CASSLDKGSSETQYF.

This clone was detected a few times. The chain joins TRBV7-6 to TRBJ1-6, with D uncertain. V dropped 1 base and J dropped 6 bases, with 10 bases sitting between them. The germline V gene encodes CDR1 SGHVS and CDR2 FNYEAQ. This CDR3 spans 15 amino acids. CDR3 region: CASSLESMGNSPLHF. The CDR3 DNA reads TGTGCCAGCAGCTTAGAATCAATGGGTAATTCACCCCTCCACTTT.

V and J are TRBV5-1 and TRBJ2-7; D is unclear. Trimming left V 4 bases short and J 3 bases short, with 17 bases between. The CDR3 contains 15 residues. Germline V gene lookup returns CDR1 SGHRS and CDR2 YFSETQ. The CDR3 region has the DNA TGCGCCAGCAGCCTAAACGCTGGCTTGGGCTACGAGCAGTACTTC. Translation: CASSLNAGLGYEQYF.

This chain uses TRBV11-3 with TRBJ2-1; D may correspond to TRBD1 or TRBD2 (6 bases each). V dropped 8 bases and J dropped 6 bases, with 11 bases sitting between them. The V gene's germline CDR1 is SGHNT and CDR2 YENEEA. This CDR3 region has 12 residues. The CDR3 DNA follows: TGTGCCAGCCATAAGGGGGGCAATGAGCAGTTCTTC. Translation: CASHKGGNEQFF.

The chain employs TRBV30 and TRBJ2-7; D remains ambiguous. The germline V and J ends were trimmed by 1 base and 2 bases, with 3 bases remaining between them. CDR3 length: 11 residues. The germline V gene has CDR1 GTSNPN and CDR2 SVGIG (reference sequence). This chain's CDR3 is CAWSAAYEQYF. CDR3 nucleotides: TGTGCCTGGAGTGCCGCCTACGAGCAGTACTTC.

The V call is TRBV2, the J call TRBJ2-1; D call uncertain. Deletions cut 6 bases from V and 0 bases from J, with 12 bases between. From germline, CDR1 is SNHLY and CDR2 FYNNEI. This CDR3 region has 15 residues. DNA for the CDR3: TGTGCCAGCAGGCTCCTAGAGAGCTCCTACAATGAGCAGTTCTTC. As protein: CASRLLESSYNEQFF.

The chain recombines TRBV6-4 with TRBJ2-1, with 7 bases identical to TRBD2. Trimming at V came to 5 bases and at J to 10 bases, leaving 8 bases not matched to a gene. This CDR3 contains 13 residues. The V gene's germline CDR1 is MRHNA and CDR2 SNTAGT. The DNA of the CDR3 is TGTGCCAGCAGTCGGGACTACATGGACGAGCAGTTCTTC. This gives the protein CASSRDYMDEQFF.

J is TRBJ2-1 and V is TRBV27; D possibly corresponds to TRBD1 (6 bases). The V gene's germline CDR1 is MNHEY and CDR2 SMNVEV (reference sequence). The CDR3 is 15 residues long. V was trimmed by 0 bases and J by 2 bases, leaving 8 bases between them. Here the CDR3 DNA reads TGTGCCAGCAGTTTATCGCCAGGGGCCTACAATGAGCAGTTCTTC. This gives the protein CASSLSPGAYNEQFF.

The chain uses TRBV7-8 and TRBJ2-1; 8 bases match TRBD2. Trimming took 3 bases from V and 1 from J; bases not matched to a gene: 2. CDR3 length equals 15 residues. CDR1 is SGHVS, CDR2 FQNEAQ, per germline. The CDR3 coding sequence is TGTGCCAGCAGCTTGAGCGGGAGATCCTACAATGAGCAGTTCTTC. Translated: CASSLSGRSYNEQFF.

The CDR3 is CASRTGGRNEQFF. DNA of the CDR3: TGTGCCAGCAGGACAGGGGGGCGCAATGAGCAGTTCTTC. The chain links TRBV27 to TRBJ2-1, with TRBD1 matching over 9 bases. Germline V lookup: CDR1 MNHEY, CDR2 SMNVEV (reference sequence). The CDR3 has 13 residues. V lost 6 bases and J lost 6; bases outside the gene matches: 3.

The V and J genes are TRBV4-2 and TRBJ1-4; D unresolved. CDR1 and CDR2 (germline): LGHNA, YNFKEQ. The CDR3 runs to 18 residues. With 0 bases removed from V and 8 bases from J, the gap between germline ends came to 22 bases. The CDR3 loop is CASSQDSGSGGRREKLFF. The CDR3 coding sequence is TGTGCCAGCAGCCAAGATTCGGGGTCCGGCGGTAGGCGAGAAAAACTGTTTTTT.

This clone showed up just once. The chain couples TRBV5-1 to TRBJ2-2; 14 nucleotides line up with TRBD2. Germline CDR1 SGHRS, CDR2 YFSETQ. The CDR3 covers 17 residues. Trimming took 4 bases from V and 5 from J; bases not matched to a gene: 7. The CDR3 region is CASSPGLAGGLTGELFF. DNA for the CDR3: TGCGCCAGCAGCCCAGGACTAGCGGGAGGCCTAACCGGGGAGCTGTTTTTT.